A selection of T cell receptor beta chains follows, all from one sample in a study of blood T cell repertoires in COVID-19. Using immunoSEQ multiplex PCR, the repertoire was profiled, and TCRdb retains in-frame clones only, with some absent. The profile shows roughly 270,000 clones, 85% of them singletons. Sample: peripheral blood. The receptors here all came from a man in his fifties with active or convalescent COVID-19. Each CDR3 is given with its conserved first and last residue. Fields, in order: clone size, CDR3 length, D gene, V gene, J gene, CDR3 DNA, CDR3 protein. The D gene is left open where the match is weak. Expanded clones get a size class; other rows say once, few or many, or leave the size out.

abundance: once
len: 15
d_gene: TRBD1
v_gene: TRBV9
j_gene: TRBJ2-7
CDR3nt: TGTGCCAGCAGCGTAGGACAGGGGGTGTCCTACGAGCAGTACTTC
CDR3aa: CASSVGQGVSYEQYF

abundance: -
len: 15
d_gene: TRBD1
v_gene: TRBV7-3
j_gene: TRBJ2-3
CDR3nt: TGTGCCAGCAGCCCACAGGGGGCCAAGGAAGATACGCAGTATTTT
CDR3aa: CASSPQGAKEDTQYF

abundance: -
len: 13
d_gene: -
v_gene: TRBV11-2
j_gene: TRBJ2-4
CDR3nt: TGTGCCAGCAGCTTAGACAGGAAAAACATTCAGTACTTC
CDR3aa: CASSLDRKNIQYF

abundance: once
len: 15
d_gene: -
v_gene: TRBV6-2/TRBV6-3
j_gene: TRBJ2-4
CDR3nt: TGTGCCAGCAGCCCCAGGGGTTTCGCCAAAAACATTCAGTACTTC
CDR3aa: CASSPRGFAKNIQYF

abundance: -
len: 13
d_gene: -
v_gene: TRBV20-1
j_gene: TRBJ1-1
CDR3nt: TGCAGTGCTAGTACCCACGCGGGGACTGAAGCTTTCTTT
CDR3aa: CSASTHAGTEAFF

abundance: -
len: 13
d_gene: -
v_gene: TRBV5-1
j_gene: TRBJ2-7
CDR3nt: TGCGCCAGCAGCCCCGGGGGAGGCTACGAGCAGTACTTC
CDR3aa: CASSPGGGYEQYF

abundance: -
len: 16
d_gene: -
v_gene: TRBV5-1
j_gene: TRBJ2-7
CDR3nt: TGCGCCAGCAGTCGAGGATGGGACATCCCTTCCTACGAGCAGTACTTC
CDR3aa: CASSRGWDIPSYEQYF

abundance: few
len: 15
d_gene: TRBD1
v_gene: TRBV6-5
j_gene: TRBJ1-2
CDR3nt: TGTGCCAGCAGTTACCAAAGACAGGGGCGGCGAGGCTACACCTTC
CDR3aa: CASSYQRQGRRGYTF

abundance: -
len: 14
d_gene: -
v_gene: TRBV5-5
j_gene: TRBJ1-2
CDR3nt: TGTGCCAGCAGCCCAGAGCAGGGCCGCTATGGCTACACCTTC
CDR3aa: CASSPEQGRYGYTF

abundance: -
len: 13
d_gene: TRBD2
v_gene: TRBV18
j_gene: TRBJ2-3
CDR3nt: TGTGCCAGCTCACCCCTGACTAGCGGTACGCAGTATTTT
CDR3aa: CASSPLTSGTQYF

abundance: -
len: 14
d_gene: -
v_gene: TRBV3-1/TRBV3-2
j_gene: TRBJ2-5
CDR3nt: TGTGCCAGCAGCGGTCTGGGGGCAGCAGAGACCCAGTACTTC
CDR3aa: CASSGLGAAETQYF

abundance: -
len: 16
d_gene: TRBD2
v_gene: TRBV19
j_gene: TRBJ2-7
CDR3nt: TGTGCCAGTAGTCCAGGGGGACTAGCGGGCTCCTACGAGCAGTACTTC
CDR3aa: CASSPGGLAGSYEQYF

abundance: -
len: 17
d_gene: -
v_gene: TRBV5-4
j_gene: TRBJ1-5
CDR3nt: TGTGCCAGCAGTAGTGGGGGGACGGATCGAACCAATCAGCCCCAGCATTTT
CDR3aa: CASSSGGTDRTNQPQHF

abundance: -
len: 15
d_gene: TRBD2
v_gene: TRBV10-3
j_gene: TRBJ2-5
CDR3nt: TGTGCCATCAGTGCTCAACTAGCGGGAATGGAGACCCAGTACTTC
CDR3aa: CAISAQLAGMETQYF

abundance: -
len: 15
d_gene: TRBD2
v_gene: TRBV24-1
j_gene: TRBJ2-3
CDR3nt: TGTGCCACCAGTGATACTAGCGGGAGGACAGATACGCAGTATTTT
CDR3aa: CATSDTSGRTDTQYF

abundance: -
len: 16
d_gene: TRBD1
v_gene: TRBV18
j_gene: TRBJ1-2
CDR3nt: TGTGCCAGCTCACCAGGACAGGGCCAACTTCACTATGGCTACACCTTC
CDR3aa: CASSPGQGQLHYGYTF

abundance: -
len: 15
d_gene: -
v_gene: TRBV19
j_gene: TRBJ1-1
CDR3nt: TGTGCCAGTAGTATAGACACAGGGTTGGGCACTGAAGCTTTCTTT
CDR3aa: CASSIDTGLGTEAFF